In its sample, the clone carrying this T cell receptor beta chain was seen once. Its antigen is as yet unknown. V was clipped by 4 bases and J by 0 bases; unmatched bases: 9. This CDR3 is built from 17 residues. From germline, CDR1 is MGHDK and CDR2 SYGVNS. The data were obtained in a study of beta chain features in type 1 diabetes. Notes on the study in general: There was a moderate but significant shortening of TCRB CDR3s in all four CD4+ subsets of Type 1 diabetes patients.

The entirety of the isolated RNA underwent reverse transcription, so expressed TCRB transcripts were sequenced. Each sample of naive, central memory or regulatory T cells had, on average, about 3.6 million reads. Sequencing was performed with immunoSEQ multiplex PCR; in TCRdb, only in-frame clones are kept and a portion is missing. Of around 180,000 clones listed, around 7.9% are singletons. One heparinised blood draw, averaging approximately 120 mL, came from each donor. By way of CD45RO/CCR7/CD25/CD127/CD95/CD27, the CD4+ regulatory, stem cell-like memory, central memory and naive cells were sorted. Purities over 95% were achieved in all sorted populations.

The sample consisted of central memory CD4+ T cells from blood. This TCR came from a man aged 18 to 30 with type 1 diabetes. The rearrangement joins TRBV25-1 to TRBJ2-1, with 7 bases lining up with TRBD2. CDR3 nucleotides: TGTGCCAGCAGTGCTTGGGGGGGGTTATCCTCCTACAATGAGCAGTTCTTC. Translating it yields CASSAWGGLSSYNEQFF. The entire variable domain, with the rest obtained from reference TRBV25-1 and TRBJ2-1, is as follows: EADIYQTPRYLVIGTGKKITLECSQTMGHDKMYWYQQDPGMELHLIHYSYGVNSTEKGDLSSESTVSRIRTEHFPLTLESARPSHTSQYLCASSAWGGLSSYNEQFFGPGTRLTVL.